The rows below give T cell receptor beta chains drawn from one sample of a study of T cell repertoires in cytomegalovirus infection. TCRdb reanalysed the reads using MiXCR and keeps one entry per CDR3 protein. In the table there are 900,000 to 950,000 distinct CDR3 sequences, about 33% of which are singletons. Their cognate antigens are unknown. The specimen was cultured CD8+ T cells from PBMCs, collected from culture after CMV antigen stimulation. The receptors here all came from a human donor in good health (CMV status not recorded). Some clones in this sample may be carry-over from other donors' samples. CDR3s include the opening cysteine and the closing phenylalanine or tryptophan. Each record gives: clone size, D gene, V gene, J gene, CDR3 length, CDR3 protein, CDR3 DNA. D genes are given only for firm matches. Clone sizes are given selectively: once, few, many, or a class where the clone is expanded.

>.|.|TRBV28|TRBJ1-6|18
CASSNGIMGFFQNSPLHF
TGTGCCAGCAGTAACGGTATTATGGGGTTCTTTCAGAATTCACCCCTCCACTTT
>many|TRBD1|TRBV7-7|TRBJ2-3|15
CASSLGPGQTDTQYF
TGTGCTAGCAGCTTAGGCCCGGGACAGACAGATACGCAGTATTTT
>few|TRBD1|TRBV28|TRBJ2-1|14
CASSERDRVNEQFF
TGTGCCAGCAGTGAACGGGACAGGGTAAATGAGCAGTTCTTC
>few|TRBD1|TRBV6-1|TRBJ2-1|15
CASSAGTATYNEQFF
TGTGCCAGCAGTGCCGGGACAGCCACCTACAATGAGCAGTTCTTC
>.|.|TRBV13|TRBJ1-2|14
CASSPPTGKNGYTF
TGTGCCAGCAGCCCCCCAACAGGGAAAAACGGCTACACCTTC
>few|TRBD1|TRBV7-6|TRBJ1-2|13
CASSPTGGEGYTF
TGTGCCAGCAGCCCGACAGGGGGGGAGGGCTACACCTTC
>.|TRBD1|TRBV2|TRBJ1-2|15
CASSETRQGNYGYTF
TGTGCCAGCAGTGAAACCCGACAGGGGAACTATGGCTACACCTTC
>few|.|TRBV3-1|TRBJ2-5|13
CASSQGRVETQYF
TGTGCCAGCAGCCAAGGCAGGGTGGAGACCCAGTACTTC
>.|.|TRBV9|TRBJ2-1|16
CASSVDSGPAYNEQFF
TGTGCCAGCAGCGTTGATAGCGGACCCGCCTACAATGAGCAGTTCTTC
>.|TRBD1|TRBV19|TRBJ1-1|14
CASSIVQGAFVAFF
TGTGCCAGTAGTATAGTTCAGGGGGCGTTTGTCGCTTTCTTT
>many|.|TRBV7-9|TRBJ2-1|11
CASSSSTEQFF
TGTGCCAGCAGCTCCTCGACTGAGCAGTTCTTC
>.|.|TRBV5-8|TRBJ2-2|17
CASRPRQPGVDTGELFF
TGTGCCAGCAGGCCACGACAACCCGGGGTAGACACCGGGGAGCTGTTTTTT
>many|.|TRBV7-2|TRBJ2-1|17
CASSLDKTGLSYNEQFF
TGTGCCAGCAGCTTAGATAAGACAGGACTCTCCTACAATGAGCAGTTCTTC
>few|.|TRBV29-1|TRBJ1-2|13
CSVEIGTNYGYTF
TGCAGCGTTGAGATAGGCACTAACTATGGCTACACCTTC
>few|.|TRBV7-9|TRBJ2-4|14
CASSGGAPKNIQYF
TGTGCCAGCAGTGGGGGGGCTCCCAAAAACATTCAGTACTTC
>.|TRBD1|TRBV6-1|TRBJ2-7|16
CASSEAAGGLSYEQYF
TGTGCCAGCAGTGAAGCGGCAGGGGGTCTATCCTACGAGCAGTACTTC
>.|TRBD2|TRBV12-3/TRBV12-4|TRBJ2-1|17
CASSLAPGLAGGEEQFF
TGTGCCAGCAGTTTAGCGCCCGGACTAGCGGGGGGAGAGGAGCAGTTCTTC
>.|.|TRBV29-1|TRBJ2-7|12
CSGKTSSYEQYF
TGCAGCGGAAAGACGAGCTCCTACGAGCAGTACTTC
>many|.|TRBV12-5|TRBJ2-7|13
CASGSPDSYEQYF
TGTGCTAGTGGTTCACCGGACTCCTACGAGCAGTACTTC
>.|TRBD1|TRBV28|TRBJ1-3|15
CASSRRQGSGNTIYF
TGTGCCAGCAGTCGGCGACAGGGATCTGGAAACACCATATATTTT
>.|.|TRBV7-9|TRBJ2-3|13
CASATGWRDTQYF
TGTGCCAGCGCCACTGGGTGGAGAGATACGCAGTATTTT
>.|.|TRBV20-1|TRBJ1-5|14
CSAKTGLGNQPQHF
TGCAGTGCCAAAACTGGTTTGGGCAATCAGCCCCAGCATTTT
>few|.|TRBV4-1|TRBJ2-2|17
CASSYRHALSGTGELFF
TGCGCCAGCAGCTACCGGCACGCACTTTCAGGGACCGGGGAGCTGTTTTTT
>.|.|TRBV2|TRBJ2-2|17
CASSSTGDSINTGELFF
TGTGCCAGCAGTTCGACGGGGGACAGCATAAACACCGGGGAGCTGTTTTTT
>.|.|TRBV7-9|TRBJ1-2|16
CASSLGPLDRIAGYTF
TGTGCCAGCAGCTTAGGGCCCCTCGACCGCATAGCTGGCTACACCTTC
>many|.|TRBV27|TRBJ2-5|14
CASSPRAGQETQYF
TGTGCCAGCAGCCCCCGGGCGGGCCAAGAGACCCAGTACTTC
>.|.|TRBV4-3|TRBJ1-1|13
CASSQDLGTEAFF
TGCGCCAGCAGCCAAGATCTGGGCACTGAAGCTTTCTTT
>few|.|TRBV27|TRBJ2-1|15
CASSFDTLSYNEQFF
TGTGCCAGCAGTTTCGACACGCTATCCTACAATGAGCAGTTCTTC
>.|.|TRBV29-1|TRBJ1-3|16
CSVGPTGSSSGNTIYF
TGCAGCGTCGGCCCCACTGGGAGTAGCTCTGGAAACACCATATATTTT
>few|TRBD1|TRBV4-1|TRBJ1-5|15
CASSQVTGGQKPQHF
TGCGCCAGCAGCCAAGTTACAGGGGGCCAAAAGCCCCAGCATTTT
>few|.|TRBV27|TRBJ1-3|15
CASSHRRSSGNTIYF
TGTGCCAGCAGTCACAGGCGGAGCTCTGGAAACACCATATATTTT
>few|.|TRBV12-3/TRBV12-4|TRBJ1-5|15
CASSFWAHTDQPQHF
TGTGCCAGCAGTTTTTGGGCCCATACGGATCAGCCCCAGCATTTT
>.|.|TRBV27|TRBJ1-5|16
CASSFRQGRSNQPQHF
TGTGCCAGCAGTTTCCGGCAGGGCCGAAGCAATCAGCCCCAGCATTTT
>.|.|TRBV7-2|TRBJ1-5|15
CASSTTDSTNQPQHF
TGTGCCAGCAGCACGACGGACAGCACCAATCAGCCCCAGCATTTT
>few|TRBD2|TRBV19|TRBJ2-1|15
CASSIPSGGYNEQFF
TGTGCCAGTAGTATCCCAAGCGGGGGGTACAATGAGCAGTTCTTC
>.|.|TRBV7-9|TRBJ2-3|17
CASSFPPGQTSVDTQYF
TGTGCCAGCAGCTTCCCCCCGGGACAAACGTCGGTAGATACGCAGTATTTT
>.|.|TRBV6-2/TRBV6-3|TRBJ1-6|14
CASRDGDYNSPLHF
TGTGCCAGCAGAGATGGGGACTATAATTCACCCCTCCACTTT
>many|.|TRBV7-8|TRBJ2-1|14
CASSPWTSYNEQFF
TGTGCCAGCAGTCCCTGGACCTCCTACAATGAGCAGTTCTTC
>few|TRBD2|TRBV6-6|TRBJ2-1|17
CASSLAGGRTGYNEQFF
TGTGCCAGCAGCCTAGCGGGGGGGCGAACAGGCTACAATGAGCAGTTCTTC
>.|.|TRBV6-1|TRBJ2-7|13
CASCVGVSYEQYF
TGTGCCTCCTGCGTGGGAGTCTCCTACGAGCAGTACTTC
>.|.|TRBV9|TRBJ1-5|14
CASSVGQRNQPQHF
TGTGCCAGCAGCGTTGGACAGCGCAATCAGCCCCAGCATTTT
>few|TRBD2|TRBV5-6|TRBJ2-7|14
CASNSGGASYEQYF
TGTGCCAGCAACAGCGGGGGGGCATCCTACGAGCAGTACTTC
>once|.|TRBV28|TRBJ2-1|18
CASSLPYLAVKAYNEQFF
TGTGCCAGCAGTTTACCCTACTTAGCTGTAAAAGCCTACAATGAGCAGTTCTTC
>.|.|TRBV7-6|TRBJ1-3|13
CASSLGGANTIYF
TGTGCCAGCAGCTTAGGGGGCGCAAACACCATATATTTT
>.|.|TRBV11-2|TRBJ2-3|16
CASSPTARRTIDTQYF
TGTGCCAGCAGCCCGACGGCCCGGCGCACGATAGATACGCAGTATTTT
>few|.|TRBV7-8|TRBJ2-7|21
CASRNSAFNAGGGLAGVEQYF
TGTGCCAGCAGAAATTCGGCCTTTAACGCAGGGGGCGGGTTAGCGGGGGTCGAGCAGTACTTC
>.|.|TRBV24-1|TRBJ2-2|15
CATSDLSTGSGELFF
TGTGCCACCAGTGATTTGAGTACCGGATCCGGGGAGCTGTTTTTT
>few|.|TRBV10-3|TRBJ2-5|13
CAISSPGLETQYF
TGTGCCATCAGTTCCCCAGGGTTGGAGACCCAGTACTTC
>few|.|TRBV6-6|TRBJ2-6|17
CASSSGTTYSGANVLTF
TGTGCCAGCAGTTCAGGGACCACTTACTCTGGGGCCAACGTCCTGACTTTC
>.|.|TRBV7-6|TRBJ2-1|14
CASSLATGYNEQFF
TGTGCCAGCAGCTTGGCTACAGGCTACAATGAGCAGTTCTTC
>many|TRBD1|TRBV7-8|TRBJ2-1|15
CASSSLGQGSNEQFF
TGTGCCAGCAGCTCCCTGGGACAGGGGTCGAATGAGCAGTTCTTC
>many|.|TRBV5-4|TRBJ1-1|12
CASSLERTEAFF
TGTGCCAGCAGCTTGGAGAGAACTGAAGCTTTCTTT
>few|.|TRBV12-3/TRBV12-4|TRBJ2-1|14
CASSFSPGANEQFF
TGTGCCAGCAGTTTTAGCCCGGGGGCCAATGAGCAGTTCTTC
>few|.|TRBV6-6|TRBJ1-6|11
CASSLSASLHF
TGTGCCAGCAGTTTAAGTGCGTCCCTCCACTTT
>few|TRBD1|TRBV7-9|TRBJ2-6|18
CASSDPTGIFSGANVLTF
TGTGCCAGCAGCGACCCGACAGGGATTTTCTCTGGGGCCAACGTCCTGACTTTC
>.|.|TRBV5-8|TRBJ2-1|16
CASSPDGDYSYNEQFF
TGTGCCAGCAGCCCCGACGGAGACTACTCCTACAATGAGCAGTTCTTC
>few|.|TRBV15|TRBJ2-2|16
CATSSPMGSNTGELFF
TGTGCCACCAGCAGCCCGATGGGTTCGAACACCGGGGAGCTGTTTTTT
>few|.|TRBV27|TRBJ1-1|15
CASSQGIMVGTEAFF
TGTGCCAGCAGCCAGGGAATAATGGTGGGCACTGAAGCTTTCTTT